One and the same sample provided the 25 T cell receptor beta chains below, sequenced in a study of regulatory T cells in long-lasting Graves disease. Time point in this sample: newly diagnosed GD, antithyroid drugs for less than 3 months. The TCR library was made from RNA that had been extracted from PBMCs in TRIzol. The authors built TCR beta libraries using iRepertoire HTBI primers and Arm-PCR of CDR3 regions. TCRdb used MiXCR to reprocess the multiplex PCR reads, holding one entry per CDR3 protein. The data contain roughly 520,000 distinct CDR3 sequences, around 12% of them singletons. The same sample was also used in a study of T cells in Graves' hyperthyroidism and ophthalmopathy.

Sequenced material: peripheral blood mononuclear cells (PBMCs), taken at new diagnosis, from a patient treated with antithyroid drugs. These receptors were taken from a young woman with Graves disease.

This clonotype was counted at least ten times. The chain carries TRBV6-1 and TRBJ1-1; D is ambiguous. The CDR3 loop spans 13 amino acids. Germline V CDR1 and CDR2: MNHNS, SASEGT. Trimming cost V 5 bases and J 6 bases, with 13 bases left between them. Written as DNA, the CDR3 is TGTGCCAGCAGTCCGCATCGCAACTCTGAAGCTTTCTTT. Translation: CASSPHRNSEAFF.

This clonotype was counted ten times or more. The J gene is TRBJ1-5, the V gene TRBV18; D is ambiguous. Trimming took off 3 bases at V and 4 bases at J, with 10 bases between the two ends. This CDR3 spans 14 amino acids. Per the germline V gene, CDR1 is KGHSH and CDR2 is LQKENI. The CDR3: CASSPGRGNQPQHF. The DNA for the CDR3 is TGTGCCAGCTCACCGGGGAGAGGGAATCAGCCCCAGCATTTT.

This clonotype appeared many times. J is TRBJ2-3 and V is TRBV5-6; D is ambiguous. CDR3 length: 12 amino acids. The V and J ends lost 1 base and 6 bases respectively, with 6 bases between them. The germline gives CDR1 SGHDT, CDR2 YYEEEE. The CDR3 protein is CASSLWSDTQYF. Written as DNA, the CDR3 is TGTGCCAGCAGCTTGTGGTCCGATACGCAGTATTTT.

About this clonotype: A read error is possible here, since a much larger clone lies one base away. The rearrangement joins TRBV7-2 to TRBJ2-2, with D maybe TRBD2 (5 bases). The CDR3 covers 13 residues. In germline, CDR1 is SGHTA, CDR2 FQGNSA. For the CDR3, the DNA is TGTGCCAGCAGCTTAGAGGCAATCGGGAAGCTGTTTTTT. It is translated as CASSLEAIGKLFF.

This clonotype was recorded at least ten times. The chain combines TRBV19 with TRBJ2-3; 11 nucleotides agree with TRBD2. The CDR3 totals 15 residues. The V gene end was trimmed by 4 bases and the J gene end by 5 bases; junction bases not matched to a gene: 5. Germline V gene lookup returns CDR1 LNHDA and CDR2 SQIVND (reference sequence). In DNA, the CDR3 is TGTGCCAGTAGTACAGGGACTAGCGGACGAGATACGCAGTATTTT. Translation gives CASSTGTSGRDTQYF.

This clonotype was detected many times. This chain uses TRBV19 with TRBJ1-1; 8 positions match TRBD1. CDR3 length: 16 amino acids. Looked up from germline, CDR1 is LNHDA and CDR2 is SQIVND (reference sequence). The ends lost 6 bases at V and 0 bases at J; junction bases unmatched: 9. The CDR3: CASRPTGGLMNTEAFF. In DNA, the CDR3 is TGTGCCAGTAGGCCCACAGGGGGGTTGATGAACACTGAAGCTTTCTTT.

In this sample, this clonotype turned up a few times. The genes are TRBV9 and TRBJ1-4; D gene uncertain. This CDR3 spans 16 amino acids. Per the germline V gene, CDR1 is SGDLS and CDR2 is YYNGEE. Deletions cut 0 bases from V and 2 bases from J, with 11 bases between. CDR3 sequence reads: CASSVGDPGTNEKLFF. For the CDR3, the DNA is TGTGCCAGCAGCGTAGGAGACCCGGGGACTAATGAAAAACTGTTTTTT.

In this sample, this clonotype turned up many times. The CDR3 region has the DNA TGCGCCAGCAGCTTGGTAAGAACAGGGGCTGAGGACTACGAGCAGTACTTC. Amino acid sequence: CASSLVRTGAEDYEQYF. The chain combines TRBV5-1 with TRBJ2-7, with 7 bases that match TRBD1. J was trimmed by 3 bases and V by 0 bases; bases with no gene match: 12. From germline, CDR1 is SGHRS and CDR2 YFSETQ. The length of the CDR3 is 17 residues.

This clonotype was counted between two and nine times. The chain links TRBV7-9 to TRBJ1-6, with 9 bases aligning to TRBD1. CDR1 and CDR2 from the germline V gene are SEHNR and FQNEAQ (reference sequence). V lost 4 bases to trimming and J lost 10 bases; unmatched junction nucleotides: 8. The CDR3 has 15 amino acids. CDR3 in amino acids: CASSSPGTGSSPLHF. Written as DNA, the CDR3 is TGTGCCAGCAGCTCACCCGGGACAGGGTCATCACCCCTCCACTTT.

This clonotype occurred many times. J is TRBJ2-1 and V is TRBV6-5; D is ambiguous. The length of the CDR3 is 12 residues. The V end lost 4 bases, the J end lost 8 bases, and 9 bases lay between the germline ends. The germline V gene encodes CDR1 MNHEY and CDR2 SVGAGI. The CDR3 loop is CASSSRVDEQFF. CDR3 DNA: TGTGCCAGCAGTTCCCGTGTGGATGAGCAGTTCTTC.

This clonotype was seen more than once but under ten times. A much larger clone lies a single base off, so this may be a read error. V gene TRBV6-2 or TRBV6-3 combines with J gene TRBJ2-1; D remains unclear. The CDR3 has 11 amino acids. CDR1 is MNHEY, CDR2 SVGEGT, per germline. In nucleotides, the CDR3 is TGTGCCAGCAGCCCAAACAATGGGCAGTTCTTC. It encodes CASSPNNGQFF.

The chain joins TRBV19 to TRBJ1-2, with a weak D call TRBD1 (5 bases). This CDR3 region has 15 residues. V was pared by 1 base and J by 2 bases, with 11 bases between. Germline CDR1 and CDR2: LNHDA and SQIVND (reference sequence). The CDR3 protein is CASSIVLGTNYGYTF. As DNA, the CDR3 is TGTGCCAGTAGTATAGTACTGGGGACGAACTATGGCTACACCTTC.

This clonotype was recorded many times. This chain links TRBV28 with TRBJ1-1, with 9 bases matching TRBD1. CDR1 and CDR2 from the germline V gene are MDHEN and SYDVKM. The CDR3 spans 16 residues. V lost 5 bases to trimming and J lost 3 bases; unmatched junction nucleotides: 10. The CDR3 nucleotides read TGTGCCAGCAGTATTCTGACAGGGGGAGGTGACACTGAAGCTTTCTTT. Translating it yields CASSILTGGGDTEAFF.

This clonotype was seen ten or more times. A much larger clone lies a single base off, so this may be a read error. This rearrangement joins TRBV6-1 to TRBJ2-7; 7 bases map to TRBD1. This CDR3 is 13 amino acids long. The trim removed 6 bases at V and 4 bases at J, leaving 6 bases unmatched. CDR1 is MNHNS, CDR2 SASEGT, per germline. CDR3 sequence (DNA): TGTGCCAGCAGCCACGGACAGGAGTACGAGCAGTACTTC. Residues: CASSHGQEYEQYF.

Many counts were recorded for this clonotype. The V call is TRBV6-1, the J call TRBJ2-2, with 12 bases aligning to TRBD2. This CDR3 spans 16 amino acids. The junction had 3 bases not matched to a gene; V was cut back by 5 bases and J by 2 bases. Germline assignment: CDR1 MNHNS and CDR2 SASEGT. In nucleotides, the CDR3 is TGTGCCAGCAGTAGAGGACTAGCGGGAAACACCGGGGAGCTGTTTTTT. It translates to CASSRGLAGNTGELFF.

This clonotype was detected many times. The CDR3 region has the DNA TGTGCCAGCAGTTTTTCAGGAGGGGTCGAGCAGTACTTC. As protein: CASSFSGGVEQYF. This rearrangement joins TRBV12-3 or TRBV12-4 to TRBJ2-7; tentatively, D is TRBD2 (6 bases). Trimming removed 3 bases from V and 6 bases from J, with 12 bases in between. The CDR3 consists of 13 residues.

With respect to this clonotype: A much larger clone lies a single base off, so this may be a read error. This sequence joins TRBV11-2 and TRBJ1-5; D possibly corresponds to TRBD1 (5 bases). CDR1 is SGHAT, CDR2 FQNNGV, per germline. Trimming removed 1 base at V and 10 bases at J, with 17 bases between. The CDR3 is 15 residues long. Written as DNA, the CDR3 is TGTGCCAGCAGCTTAGGACCAGGGAGTACTCATCCCCAGCATTTT. Its translation: CASSLGPGSTHPQHF.

A remark on this clonotype: A much larger clone lies one base from this, so it may be a read error. The chain carries TRBV12-3 or TRBV12-4 and TRBJ1-1; D is ambiguous. This CDR3 has 15 amino acids. The V end was cut by 6 bases, the J end by 4 bases, with 18 bases between. The CDR3 nucleotides read TGTGCCAGCAGCCCAAGGGCAGGCTCGGGCACTGAAGCTTTCTTT. Translation gives CASSPRAGSGTEAFF.

This clonotype was detected ten times or more. V and J are TRBV20-1 and TRBJ2-1, with a weak D call TRBD2 (7 bases). V was cut by 6 bases and J by 8 bases, with 17 bases left in between. The CDR3 has 13 amino acids. Per the germline V gene, CDR1 is DFQATT and CDR2 is SNEGSKA (reference sequence). CDR3: CSAGGGMEDEQFF. The CDR3 DNA is TGCAGTGCAGGGGGGGGTATGGAAGATGAGCAGTTCTTC.

The chain joins TRBV15 to TRBJ1-6; D gene ambiguous. V lost 0 bases to trimming and J lost 8 bases, with 11 bases between them. The length of the CDR3 is 15 residues. Germline CDR1 and CDR2: LNHNV and YYDKDF (reference sequence). The CDR3 is CATSRDPEGYSPLHF. Here the CDR3 DNA reads TGTGCCACCAGCAGAGATCCGGAGGGTTATTCACCCCTCCACTTT.

At least ten counts were recorded for this clonotype. This chain connects TRBV2 to TRBJ2-3; tentative D call: TRBD2 (6 bases). This CDR3 has 15 amino acids. Trimming shortened V by 4 bases and J by 4 bases, and 15 bases separated the two germline ends. Per germline, CDR1 SNHLY and CDR2 FYNNEI. The CDR3 spells CASSVRGGLPDTQYF. CDR3 in DNA: TGTGCCAGCAGTGTGCGGGGCGGTCTACCAGATACGCAGTATTTT. The full variable domain, completed using reference TRBV2 and TRBJ2-3, is EPEVTQTPSHQVTQMGQEVILRCVPISNHLYFYWYRQILGQKVEFLVSFYNNEISEKSEIFDDQFSVERPDGSNFTLKIRSTKLEDSAMYFCASSVRGGLPDTQYFGPGTRLTVL.

This clonotype was counted a few times. A much larger clone lies a single base off, so this may be a read error. The CDR3 is CASSDYRPGRGFSYGYTF. CDR3 sequence (DNA): TGTGCCAGCAGTGATTACCGACCGGGACGAGGCTTTAGCTATGGCTACACCTTC. The chain has TRBV28 and TRBJ1-2; D is possibly TRBD1 (5 bases). V shed 5 bases and J shed 4 bases, with 26 bases lying between them. The germline CDR1 and CDR2 sequences are MDHEN and SYDVKM. The length of the CDR3 is 18 residues.

This chain connects TRBV24-1 to TRBJ2-1; 9 bases are a match to TRBD1. Trimming cost V 2 bases and J 8 bases; bases outside gene matches: 6. The CDR3 has 15 residues. Germline V gene sequence: CDR1 KGHDR, CDR2 SFDVKD. CDR3: CATSDSRTGVHEQFF. The DNA of the CDR3 is TGTGCCACCAGTGATTCCCGGACAGGGGTCCATGAGCAGTTCTTC.

This clonotype was recorded at least ten times. V and J are TRBV2 and TRBJ1-1; D is undetermined. The germline V and J ends were trimmed by 8 bases and 2 bases, with 12 bases remaining between them. This CDR3 spans 13 amino acids. Germline CDR1 SNHLY, CDR2 FYNNEI. The CDR3 reads CASPGPYNTEAFF. In DNA, the CDR3 is TGTGCCAGCCCCGGGCCCTACAACACTGAAGCTTTCTTT.

The chain has TRBV19 and TRBJ1-1, with 8 bases matching TRBD1. The CDR3 is 14 amino acids. Germline V CDR1 and CDR2: LNHDA, SQIVND (reference sequence). The J segment lost 3 bases and the V segment lost 7 bases, leaving 7 bases of the junction unmatched. The chain's CDR3 is CASTDLDRDTEAFF. CDR3 bases: TGTGCCAGTACCGACCTGGACAGGGACACTGAAGCTTTCTTT.